The 29 T cell receptor beta chains below were found in one sample sequenced in a study of graft-versus-host responses after intestinal transplantation. Some clones are missing from TCRdb's copy, which holds only in-frame ones; the method was immunoSEQ multiplex PCR. In the table there are about 96,000 clones, roughly nine tenths of which are singletons. Their antigens are not known. The sequencing here drew on unstimulated CD4+ T cells sorted from spleen or lymph node cells, taken before intestinal transplant. These TCRs come from a human donor who received an intestinal transplant.

This clone occurred once. The chain combines TRBV4-3 with TRBJ2-2; tentative D call: TRBD1 (5 bases). The length of the CDR3 is 16 residues. CDR1 is LGHNA, CDR2 YSLEER, per germline. V lost 1 base to trimming and J lost 6 bases, with 15 bases between them. CDR3 region: CASSQVRQGLAGELFF. In DNA, the CDR3 is TGCGCCAGCAGCCAAGTTCGGCAGGGTTTGGCCGGGGAGCTGTTTTTT.

This chain connects TRBV5-4 to TRBJ1-6; no clear D. Germline V gene data show CDR1 as SGHNT and CDR2 as YYREEE (reference sequence). The CDR3 extends over 15 amino acids. V lost 4 bases, J lost 0 bases, and 8 bases lay in between. CDR3 nucleotides: TGTGCCAGCAGCCTACAGAGCTCCTATAATTCACCCCTCCACTTT. Protein sequence: CASSLQSSYNSPLHF.

The J gene is TRBJ1-4, the V gene TRBV28, with D possibly being TRBD1 (5 bases). Germline values: CDR1 MDHEN, CDR2 SYDVKM. The CDR3 runs 13 residues. V was clipped by 3 bases and J by 11 bases, with 13 bases between them. For the CDR3, the DNA is TGTGCCAGCAGTTTCCCAGGGATCGGGAAACTGTTTTTT. Translation gives CASSFPGIGKLFF.

The chain employs TRBV7-2 and TRBJ2-1; 10 bases are shared with TRBD2. There are 16 residues in the CDR3. The V and J ends lost 5 bases and 10 bases, in that order; junction bases with no gene match: 14. Germline V lookup: CDR1 SGHTA, CDR2 FQGNSA. The CDR3 loop reads CASSPISGGALSEQFF. For the CDR3, the DNA is TGTGCCAGCAGCCCAATCAGCGGGGGGGCGCTTAGCGAGCAGTTCTTC.

This rearrangement joins TRBV7-2 to TRBJ1-5, with D possibly TRBD1 on 5 matching bases. CDR3 length: 15 residues. V gave up 1 base and J gave up 5 bases, with 12 bases separating them. Germline V gene data show CDR1 as SGHTA and CDR2 as FQGNSA. The DNA of the CDR3 is TGTGCCAGCAGCTTAGGGGGGGGAAGGGATCAGCCCCAGCATTTT. It is translated as CASSLGGGRDQPQHF.

The chain joins TRBV9 to TRBJ1-1, with D unclear. Germline V lookup: CDR1 SGDLS, CDR2 YYNGEE. Trimming stripped 3 bases from V and 2 bases from J, with 14 bases between. CDR3 length equals 15 residues. Written as DNA, the CDR3 is TGTGCCAGCAGCGCCGAGGAAGTCTCCAACACTGAAGCTTTCTTT. Residues: CASSAEEVSNTEAFF.

The chain is built from TRBV19 and TRBJ2-1, with D uncertain. The CDR3 loop spans 17 amino acids. Trimming left V 3 bases short and J 0 bases short, with 15 bases between. Germline V gene sequence: CDR1 LNHDA, CDR2 SQIVND (reference sequence). Here the CDR3 DNA reads TGTGCCAGTAGTATCCCTTCGAAGCGAAGCTCCTACAATGAGCAGTTCTTC. This encodes CASSIPSKRSSYNEQFF.

The chain employs TRBV5-4 and TRBJ2-3; D unclear. V was trimmed by 3 bases and J by 7 bases, leaving 6 bases between them. The length of the CDR3 is 11 residues. CDR1 and CDR2 from the germline V gene are SGHNT and YYREEE (reference sequence). CDR3 sequence reads: CASSSLYTQYF. The CDR3 DNA is TGTGCCAGCAGCTCCCTTTATACGCAGTATTTT. Filled out from reference TRBV5-4 and TRBJ2-3, the complete variable domain reads ETGVTQSPTHLIKTRGQQVTLRCSSQSGHNTVSWYQQALGQGPQFIFQYYREEENGRGNFPPRFSGLQFPNYSSELNVNALELDDSALYLCASSSLYTQYFGPGTRLTVL.

This clone was counted a single time. V gene TRBV20-1 combines with J gene TRBJ1-2; no definite D call. There are 11 residues in the CDR3. In germline, CDR1 is DFQATT, CDR2 SNEGSKA (reference sequence). V lost 7 bases, J lost 4 bases, and 10 bases lay in between. The CDR3 is CSGSTTYGYTF. As DNA, the CDR3 is TGCAGTGGGTCCACAACCTATGGCTACACCTTC.

This chain links TRBV12-5 with TRBJ2-1, with 7 bases lining up with TRBD2. J was trimmed by 4 bases and V by 6 bases; bases with no gene match: 9. The CDR3 length is 15 residues. The germline V gene has CDR1 LGHNT and CDR2 FRNRAP. The CDR3, as DNA: TGTGCTAGTGGATCGGGACTAAGGGGTTACAATGAGCAGTTCTTC. This encodes CASGSGLRGYNEQFF.

V gene TRBV6-5 combines with J gene TRBJ2-2; D is uncertain. This CDR3 has 15 residues. The germline gives CDR1 MNHEY, CDR2 SVGAGI. Trimming took off 0 bases at V and 1 base at J, with 6 bases between the two ends. DNA of the CDR3: TGTGCCAGCAGTTACTCCTTCAGGAACACCGGGGAGCTGTTTTTT. Translating it yields CASSYSFRNTGELFF.

The chain joins TRBV6-6 to TRBJ2-5, with D unresolved. Trimming removed 10 bases from V and 0 bases from J, with 12 bases in between. This CDR3 is built from 13 residues. Per the germline V gene, CDR1 is MNHNY and CDR2 is SVGAGI (reference sequence). CDR3 DNA: TGTGCCACCAGAAAAGACTACCAAGAGACCCAGTACTTC. Translated: CATRKDYQETQYF.

The chain links TRBV19 to TRBJ1-2, with D perhaps TRBD1 (6 bases). The germline V gene encodes CDR1 LNHDA and CDR2 SQIVND (reference sequence). Trimming shortened V by 6 bases and J by 2 bases, and 13 bases separated the two germline ends. The CDR3 totals 14 residues. This CDR3 reads CASRRSTGNYGYTF. The CDR3 coding sequence is TGTGCCAGTAGACGAAGTACAGGGAACTATGGCTACACCTTC.

V usage is TRBV5-1 and J usage is TRBJ2-7; D might be TRBD2 (5 bases). The CDR3 is 16 residues long. Trimming shortened V by 2 bases and J by 6 bases, and 21 bases separated the two germline ends. CDR1 and CDR2 from the germline V gene are SGHRS and YFSETQ. The DNA for the CDR3 is TGCGCCAGCAGCTTCGGTTCGGCTAATCTCGCGGGCGAGCAGTACTTC. It specifies CASSFGSANLAGEQYF.

The rearrangement links TRBV7-8 to TRBJ1-3, with 9 nucleotides matching TRBD1. Germline V gene lookup returns CDR1 SGHVS and CDR2 FQNEAQ. J lost 3 bases, V lost 5 bases, and 14 bases had no gene match. The CDR3 runs 18 residues. Here the CDR3 DNA reads TGTGCCAGCAGCCTGCGGCCGGGACAGGGAAGAAGTGGAAACACCATATATTTT. It specifies CASSLRPGQGRSGNTIYF.

This chain links TRBV7-2 with TRBJ2-1; 7 nucleotides agree with TRBD2. J was trimmed by 6 bases and V by 1 base; bases with no gene match: 3. Germline values: CDR1 SGHTA, CDR2 FQGNSA. The CDR3 sequence is 14 residues long. The CDR3 loop reads CASSLELASNEQFF. The CDR3 coding sequence is TGTGCCAGCAGCTTAGAACTAGCGAGCAATGAGCAGTTCTTC.

On this clone: The same CDR3 can be traced to other DNA sequences in this sample. The chain joins TRBV18 to TRBJ1-5; 10 bases align to TRBD1. The CDR3 spans 13 residues. Losses at the gene ends were 3 bases for V and 7 bases for J; bases not matched to a gene: 0. Germline V gene data show CDR1 as KGHSH and CDR2 as LQKENI. This chain's CDR3 is CASSPTGGQPQHF. CDR3 in DNA: TGTGCCAGCTCACCGACAGGGGGCCAGCCCCAGCATTTT.

The chain has TRBV6-1 and TRBJ2-3; D is uncertain. CDR3 length: 12 residues. The germline CDR1 and CDR2 sequences are MNHNS and SASEGT. V was cut by 7 bases and J by 2 bases, with 7 bases left in between. CDR3 bases: TGTGCCAGCACCCTAAACACAGATACGCAGTATTTT. It specifies CASTLNTDTQYF.

The chain carries TRBV6-5 and TRBJ1-3; weak D call: TRBD1 (6 bases). Germline V lookup: CDR1 MNHEY, CDR2 SVGAGI. V lost 6 bases and J lost 0, with 12 bases in between. The CDR3 is made up of 15 amino acids. The CDR3 spells CASSLDRFSGNTIYF. Written as DNA, the CDR3 is TGTGCCAGCAGCCTTGACAGGTTCTCTGGAAACACCATATATTTT.

The V call is TRBV5-1, the J call TRBJ2-5; 13 bases fit TRBD2. In germline, CDR1 is SGHRS, CDR2 YFSETQ. The V segment lost 3 bases and the J segment 5 bases; nucleotides outside the gene matches: 10. The CDR3 has 17 residues. The chain's CDR3 is CASSWPLAGGTGETQYF. The CDR3 DNA follows: TGCGCCAGCAGCTGGCCACTAGCGGGGGGGACCGGGGAGACCCAGTACTTC.

The genes are TRBV6-6 and TRBJ2-1; TRBD2 matches at 9 bases. The CDR3 is 15 residues long. The J segment lost 5 bases and the V segment lost 6 bases, leaving 8 bases of the junction unmatched. CDR1 MNHNY and CDR2 SVGAGI come from the germline V gene (reference sequence). CDR3 in amino acids: CASRFMTSGNNEQFF. The CDR3 region has the DNA TGTGCCAGCAGGTTTATGACTAGCGGTAACAATGAGCAGTTCTTC.

The rearrangement uses TRBV5-1 and TRBJ1-2; TRBD1 is a possible D gene (6 bases). CDR1 is SGHRS and CDR2 is YFSETQ in the germline V gene. The V end lost 0 bases, the J end lost 6 bases, and 15 bases lay between the germline ends. The CDR3 loop spans 15 amino acids. CDR3 residues: CASSLEWGGLDGYTF. The DNA of the CDR3 is TGCGCCAGCAGCTTGGAGTGGGGGGGCTTGGATGGCTACACCTTC.

V gene TRBV7-9 combines with J gene TRBJ2-5; 10 nucleotides match TRBD1. This CDR3 has 16 amino acids. CDR1 SEHNR and CDR2 FQNEAQ come from the germline V gene (reference sequence). With 1 base clipped from V and 13 bases from J, the junction kept 15 bases outside the gene matches. CDR3 DNA sequence: TGTGCCAGCAGCTTAGTGACAGGGGGCGCAGACACCGTCGGGTACTTC. Translated: CASSLVTGGADTVGYF.

This sequence joins TRBV2 and TRBJ2-1, with 9 positions matching TRBD1. The germline V gene has CDR1 SNHLY and CDR2 FYNNEI. V shed 3 bases and J 12 bases; nucleotides not matched to a gene: 6. This CDR3 spans 13 amino acids. CDR3 coding DNA: TGTGCCAGCAGTGAGGGTACGGGACAGGGGCAGTTCTTC. Translated, it gives CASSEGTGQGQFF.

This chain connects TRBV7-9 to TRBJ1-1; 10 bases agree with TRBD1. Germline CDR1 and CDR2: SEHNR and FQNEAQ (reference sequence). The V gene end was trimmed by 5 bases and the J gene end by 1 base; junction bases not matched to a gene: 10. There are 17 residues in the CDR3. The CDR3 nucleotides are TGTGCCAGCAGCCCAGTTGGACAGGGGGATCAGAACACTGAAGCTTTCTTT. It is translated as CASSPVGQGDQNTEAFF.

The chain uses TRBV18 and TRBJ1-1; 7 bases align to TRBD1. The ends lost 3 bases at V and 5 bases at J; junction bases unmatched: 9. The CDR3 consists of 15 residues. Germline loops: CDR1 KGHSH, CDR2 LQKENI. Written as DNA, the CDR3 is TGTGCCAGCTCACCCTCACAGGGGATGTGGACTGAAGCTTTCTTT. It translates to CASSPSQGMWTEAFF.

This clone has only one observation. This chain links TRBV6-1 with TRBJ2-1; TRBD1 matches 9 bases. The germline gives CDR1 MNHNS, CDR2 SASEGT. CDR3 length: 16 amino acids. J was trimmed by 4 bases and V by 3 bases; bases with no gene match: 7. CDR3 nucleotides: TGTGCCAGCAGTGAGTTAGGGACAGGGAAGTACAATGAGCAGTTCTTC. As protein: CASSELGTGKYNEQFF.

The J gene is TRBJ2-5, the V gene TRBV7-2, with TRBD2 matching 9 bases. CDR1 is SGHTA, CDR2 FQGNSA, per germline. V gave up 6 bases and J gave up 4 bases; unmatched junction bases: 6. This CDR3 contains 14 residues. In DNA, the CDR3 is TGTGCCAGCAGTAAAGCGGGGGGCCCAGAGACCCAGTACTTC. It yields the protein CASSKAGGPETQYF. Filled out from reference TRBV7-2 and TRBJ2-5, the complete variable domain reads GAGVSQSPSNKVTEKGKDVELRCDPISGHTALYWYRQSLGQGLEFLIYFQGNSAPDKSGLPSDRFSAERTGGSVSTLTIQRTQQEDSAVYLCASSKAGGPETQYFGPGTRLLVL.

The chain has TRBV5-1 and TRBJ2-5; 13 bases match TRBD2. Germline assignment: CDR1 SGHRS and CDR2 YFSETQ. V was clipped by 3 bases and J by 1 base; unmatched bases: 6. The CDR3 runs 17 residues. In DNA, the CDR3 is TGCGCCAGCAGCTCTGGGACTAGCGGGGACAGCCAAGAGACCCAGTACTTC. Translated: CASSSGTSGDSQETQYF.